The clone carrying this TCR beta chain was recorded many times. The CDR3 contains 11 residues. This sample was included in a study of immune characterization of retroperitoneal liposarcoma. TCRdb itself ran the PCR reads through MiXCR, one entry per CDR3 protein. Among about 10,000 distinct CDR3 sequences listed, about 27% were seen once. Sequencing was done on a sample of tumor tissue. This TCR was sampled from a male donor with retroperitoneal liposarcoma. The V gene is TRBV12-3 or TRBV12-4, the J gene TRBJ2-1; D is uncertain. Near its end, the DNA agrees better with TRBJ2-7, so the J call may be wrong. CDR3 DNA: TGTGCCAGCAGTTTACCCGGGGAGCAGTACTTC. Translating it yields CASSLPGEQYF.